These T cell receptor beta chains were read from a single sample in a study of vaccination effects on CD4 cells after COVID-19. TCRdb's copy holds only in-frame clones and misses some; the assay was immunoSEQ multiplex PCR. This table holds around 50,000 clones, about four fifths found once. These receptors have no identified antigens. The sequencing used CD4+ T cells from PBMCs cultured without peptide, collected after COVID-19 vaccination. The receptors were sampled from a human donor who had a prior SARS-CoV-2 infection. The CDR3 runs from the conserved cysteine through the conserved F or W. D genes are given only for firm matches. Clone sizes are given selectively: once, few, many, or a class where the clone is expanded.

CDR3 DNA: TGTGCCAGCAGCGCCGGGGCAGGGTGGAACAATGGCTACACCTTC
CDR3 protein: CASSAGAGWNNGYTF
D gene: NA
J gene: TRBJ1-2
V gene: TRBV9
clone size: NA

CDR3 DNA: TGTGCCAGCAGCTTAGGGAGCGGGAGCTCCTACAATGAGCAGTTCTTC
CDR3 protein: CASSLGSGSSYNEQFF
D gene: TRBD2
J gene: TRBJ2-1
V gene: TRBV7-8
clone size: NA

CDR3 DNA: TGTGCCAGCAGTATACAGGGCTGGCGAGGCTACACCTTC
CDR3 protein: CASSIQGWRGYTF
D gene: NA
J gene: TRBJ1-2
V gene: TRBV6-2/TRBV6-3
clone size: few

CDR3 DNA: TGTGCCAGTAGTCCCCGCACGGGCGGCTACTATGGCTACACCTTC
CDR3 protein: CASSPRTGGYYGYTF
D gene: NA
J gene: TRBJ1-2
V gene: TRBV19
clone size: NA

CDR3 DNA: TGTGCCAGTAGAAAGGGGGTACGTGGAAACACCATATATTTT
CDR3 protein: CASRKGVRGNTIYF
D gene: NA
J gene: TRBJ1-3
V gene: TRBV19
clone size: few

CDR3 DNA: TGTGCCAGCAGCTTACTAGGAGGGGATAATTCACCCCTCCACTTT
CDR3 protein: CASSLLGGDNSPLHF
D gene: NA
J gene: TRBJ1-6
V gene: TRBV7-2
clone size: NA

CDR3 DNA: TGCAGTGCCAGTCCCGGGACAGGGACTGAAGCTTTCTTT
CDR3 protein: CSASPGTGTEAFF
D gene: TRBD1
J gene: TRBJ1-1
V gene: TRBV20-1
clone size: NA

CDR3 DNA: TGTGCCAGTAGTATAGGCCGGGGCGCGAGCAATCAGCCCCAGCATTTT
CDR3 protein: CASSIGRGASNQPQHF
D gene: NA
J gene: TRBJ1-5
V gene: TRBV19
clone size: NA

CDR3 DNA: TGTGCCAGCAGCCGGGGTGGGCAGGGTAACAATGAGCAGTTCTTC
CDR3 protein: CASSRGGQGNNEQFF
D gene: NA
J gene: TRBJ2-1
V gene: TRBV7-6
clone size: few

CDR3 DNA: TGTGCCAGCAGGACCCCCGGGACAGGGGACTATGGCTACACCTTC
CDR3 protein: CASRTPGTGDYGYTF
D gene: TRBD1
J gene: TRBJ1-2
V gene: TRBV28
clone size: NA

CDR3 DNA: TGTGCCAGCAGCGTCGGACTAGGTGGGGGTGAGCAGTTCTTC
CDR3 protein: CASSVGLGGGEQFF
D gene: TRBD2
J gene: TRBJ2-1
V gene: TRBV3-1/TRBV3-2
clone size: NA

CDR3 DNA: TGTGCCAGCAGCCGTGGAACCACCGGGGAGCTGTTTTTT
CDR3 protein: CASSRGTTGELFF
D gene: NA
J gene: TRBJ2-2
V gene: TRBV7-9
clone size: few

CDR3 DNA: TGTGCCAGCAGTCCCCTGCCCGGGCAGACCTACGAGCAGTACTTC
CDR3 protein: CASSPLPGQTYEQYF
D gene: NA
J gene: TRBJ2-7
V gene: TRBV3-1/TRBV3-2
clone size: NA

CDR3 DNA: TGTGCCAGTAGTCCCAATCGGCGGAGCTCCTACAATGAGCAGTTCTTC
CDR3 protein: CASSPNRRSSYNEQFF
D gene: NA
J gene: TRBJ2-1
V gene: TRBV19
clone size: few

CDR3 DNA: TGCGCCAGCAGCACGACAGGCCCCGGGGAGACCCAGTACTTC
CDR3 protein: CASSTTGPGETQYF
D gene: NA
J gene: TRBJ2-5
V gene: TRBV5-1
clone size: NA

CDR3 DNA: TGTGCCAGCAGCCAATTTACAGGGGATTCCCTCTCCTACAATGAGCAGTTCTTC
CDR3 protein: CASSQFTGDSLSYNEQFF
D gene: TRBD1
J gene: TRBJ2-1
V gene: TRBV14
clone size: NA

CDR3 DNA: TGTGCCAGCAGCTTGGCAGATACGCAGTATTTT
CDR3 protein: CASSLADTQYF
D gene: NA
J gene: TRBJ2-3
V gene: TRBV5-6
clone size: NA

CDR3 DNA: TGCGCCAGCAGCTTGGCCTGGACAGCGTCCTACGAGCAGTACTTC
CDR3 protein: CASSLAWTASYEQYF
D gene: NA
J gene: TRBJ2-7
V gene: TRBV5-1
clone size: NA

CDR3 DNA: TGTGCCAGCAGCGACCCATACGAGCAGTACTTC
CDR3 protein: CASSDPYEQYF
D gene: NA
J gene: TRBJ2-7
V gene: TRBV7-9
clone size: few

CDR3 DNA: TGCGCCAGCAGCTCCTCTACAGAGTCCTACGAGCAGTACTTC
CDR3 protein: CASSSSTESYEQYF
D gene: NA
J gene: TRBJ2-7
V gene: TRBV5-1
clone size: NA

CDR3 DNA: TGTGCCAGCAGCCAAGGAGGACAGACTGGCTACACCTTC
CDR3 protein: CASSQGGQTGYTF
D gene: NA
J gene: TRBJ1-2
V gene: TRBV3-1/TRBV3-2
clone size: NA

CDR3 DNA: TGTGCTAGCAGTGTGACACCAGGGGTTGGAGAGACCCAGTACTTC
CDR3 protein: CASSVTPGVGETQYF
D gene: NA
J gene: TRBJ2-5
V gene: TRBV7-7
clone size: NA

CDR3 DNA: TGCGCCAGCAGCTTGGATGGGGGATCTGGAAACACCATATATTTT
CDR3 protein: CASSLDGGSGNTIYF
D gene: NA
J gene: TRBJ1-3
V gene: TRBV5-1
clone size: NA

CDR3 DNA: TGTGCCAGCAGCGTAGGGTCACTAGCGAATCCCCCCGGGGAGCTGTTTTTT
CDR3 protein: CASSVGSLANPPGELFF
D gene: TRBD2
J gene: TRBJ2-2
V gene: TRBV9
clone size: NA

CDR3 DNA: TGTGCCAGCAGCCCGGACCTGGAGACCCAGTACTTC
CDR3 protein: CASSPDLETQYF
D gene: NA
J gene: TRBJ2-5
V gene: TRBV3-1/TRBV3-2
clone size: NA

CDR3 DNA: TGCGCCAGCAGCTTGGTGGGCAGGGGGAATGACGAGCAGTACTTC
CDR3 protein: CASSLVGRGNDEQYF
D gene: TRBD1
J gene: TRBJ2-7
V gene: TRBV5-1
clone size: few

CDR3 DNA: TGTGCCAGCAGCACCCGACTAGCCGCGAACACCGGGGAGCTGTTTTTT
CDR3 protein: CASSTRLAANTGELFF
D gene: TRBD2
J gene: TRBJ2-2
V gene: TRBV7-6
clone size: NA

CDR3 DNA: TGTGCCAGCAGCCACGGTAATAGCAATCAGCCCCAGCATTTT
CDR3 protein: CASSHGNSNQPQHF
D gene: NA
J gene: TRBJ1-5
V gene: TRBV7-9
clone size: once

CDR3 DNA: TGTGCCAGCAGTTTATCGGTAGCGGAGGGCCAAGAGACCCAGTACTTC
CDR3 protein: CASSLSVAEGQETQYF
D gene: NA
J gene: TRBJ2-5
V gene: TRBV27
clone size: NA

CDR3 DNA: TGTGCCAGCAGCTTAGGGCTAGGGAGCGTGAACACTGAAGCTTTCTTT
CDR3 protein: CASSLGLGSVNTEAFF
D gene: NA
J gene: TRBJ1-1
V gene: TRBV11-2
clone size: NA

CDR3 DNA: TGTGCCAGCAGCCAAGATGTCGGGACCGTGGCCGACTTCTCTGGAAACACCATATATTTT
CDR3 protein: CASSQDVGTVADFSGNTIYF
D gene: NA
J gene: TRBJ1-3
V gene: TRBV3-1/TRBV3-2
clone size: NA

CDR3 DNA: TGCGCCAGCAGCTTGGAGGGACACTCCTACAATGAGCAGTTCTTC
CDR3 protein: CASSLEGHSYNEQFF
D gene: NA
J gene: TRBJ2-1
V gene: TRBV5-1
clone size: NA

CDR3 DNA: TGTGCCAGCTCCCAGACTAGCGGGGCCCAAGAGACCCAGTACTTC
CDR3 protein: CASSQTSGAQETQYF
D gene: TRBD2
J gene: TRBJ2-5
V gene: TRBV18
clone size: NA

CDR3 DNA: TGCGCCAGCAGCCCTGGACAGTCCTCTGGAAACACCATATATTTT
CDR3 protein: CASSPGQSSGNTIYF
D gene: NA
J gene: TRBJ1-3
V gene: TRBV5-1
clone size: NA

CDR3 DNA: TGTGCCTGGAGTGTAGGGTGGACAGCCGATAATGAAAAACTGTTTTTT
CDR3 protein: CAWSVGWTADNEKLFF
D gene: NA
J gene: TRBJ1-4
V gene: TRBV30
clone size: NA

CDR3 DNA: TGCGCCAGCAGCTTGACCTTAGCGGGGGGGCCCGGTGAGCAGTTCTTC
CDR3 protein: CASSLTLAGGPGEQFF
D gene: TRBD2
J gene: TRBJ2-1
V gene: TRBV5-1
clone size: NA

CDR3 DNA: TGTGCCACCAGCGAGACCGGAACGTTTGGCGTACCGATATACGAGCAGTACTTC
CDR3 protein: CATSETGTFGVPIYEQYF
D gene: NA
J gene: TRBJ2-7
V gene: TRBV15
clone size: NA